A single sample gave rise to the 32 T cell receptor beta chains below, sequenced in a study of cytomegalovirus exposure and HLA in healthy donors. Primers: 60 Vbeta forward and 13 Jbeta reverse. Assay used: immunoSEQ multiplex PCR; TCRdb lists only in-frame clones, some missing. The sample holds tens of thousands of clones, less than 70% seen once. Sequencing was carried out using PBMCs. The receptors shown here come from a human donor in good health.

The rearrangement uses TRBV6-5 and TRBJ2-7, with a weak D call TRBD2 (5 bases). Trimming left V 5 bases short and J 6 bases short, with 17 bases between. Germline assignment: CDR1 MNHEY and CDR2 SVGAGI. There are 14 residues in the CDR3. CDR3 in amino acids: CASSKSGKRSEQYF. The CDR3 DNA sequence: TGTGCCAGCAGTAAATCCGGGAAGCGGAGCGAGCAGTACTTC.

The rearrangement uses TRBV4-1 and TRBJ1-5; possible D gene TRBD1, 5 bases. With 1 base removed from V and 7 bases from J, the gap between germline ends came to 11 bases. CDR1 is MGHRA, CDR2 YSYEKL, per germline. The CDR3 is 14 residues long. The CDR3 protein is CASSQGPGIQPQHF. The CDR3 DNA follows: TGCGCCAGCAGCCAAGGCCCAGGGATCCAGCCCCAGCATTTT.

V and J are TRBV30 and TRBJ1-5; TRBD1 matches 7 bases. Germline CDR1 is GTSNPN and CDR2 is SVGIG (reference sequence). The CDR3 runs to 13 residues. After removal of 4 bases from V and 6 bases from J, the junction contained 6 bases not matched to a gene. CDR3 nucleotide sequence: TGTGCCTGGACCAGGGGGGCGGGTCAGCCCCAGCATTTT. It encodes CAWTRGAGQPQHF.

A few counts support this clone. CDR3 DNA: TGCGCCAGCAGCGAGACAGGGGACGGAAACACCATATATTTT. The encoded protein is CASSETGDGNTIYF. The genes are TRBV5-1 and TRBJ1-3; TRBD1 aligns across 8 bases. This CDR3 has 14 amino acids. Losses at the gene ends were 4 bases for V and 4 bases for J; bases not matched to a gene: 4. Germline V gene lookup returns CDR1 SGHRS and CDR2 YFSETQ.

The rearrangement joins TRBV5-1 to TRBJ2-2; TRBD1 agrees at 10 bases. V was pared by 4 bases and J by 5 bases, with 2 bases of the junction left unmatched. CDR1 is SGHRS, CDR2 YFSETQ, per germline. The CDR3 length is 14 residues. The CDR3 bases are TGCGCCAGCAGCGGGACAGGGGTAACCGGGGAGCTGTTTTTT. The encoded protein is CASSGTGVTGELFF.

The chain carries TRBV5-1 and TRBJ2-7; 7 nucleotides align to TRBD1. After removal of 6 bases from V and 2 bases from J, the junction contained 8 bases not matched to a gene. The CDR3 runs to 14 residues. Germline CDR1 is SGHRS and CDR2 is YFSETQ. CDR3 in DNA: TGCGCCAGCAAACAGGACAGGACAACCTACGAGCAGTACTTC. Its protein is CASKQDRTTYEQYF.

The genes are TRBV5-6 and TRBJ1-2; D is unclear. The V gene lost 4 bases and the J gene lost 4 bases, with 14 bases spanning the gap. Germline V gene data show CDR1 as SGHDT and CDR2 as YYEEEE. This CDR3 has 14 residues. CDR3 sequence (DNA): TGTGCCAGCAGCCAAGCGGCAGGACGCTATGGCTACACCTTC. This encodes CASSQAAGRYGYTF.

This chain uses TRBV12-5 with TRBJ1-1, with a tentative D call TRBD1 (5 bases). Trimming left V 6 bases short and J 1 base short, with 9 bases between. Germline V gives CDR1 LGHNT, CDR2 FRNRAP. CDR3 length: 13 residues. The DNA of the CDR3 is TGTGCTAGTGGGGCAGGGTGGAACACTGAAGCTTTCTTT. Translating gives CASGAGWNTEAFF.

The chain employs TRBV9 and TRBJ1-2; no clear D gene. The CDR3 covers 13 residues. V was shortened by 3 bases and J by 3 bases, with 9 bases between the two germline ends. Germline-derived CDR1 and CDR2 are SGDLS and YYNGEE. The CDR3 DNA is TGTGCCAGCAGCGCTGGGAGGGACTATGGCTACACCTTC. As protein: CASSAGRDYGYTF.

CDR3 in DNA: TGTGCCAGCAAGAGTCAGGCTAACGTGAACACTGAAGCTTTCTTT. It translates to CASKSQANVNTEAFF. This chain uses TRBV6-4 with TRBJ1-1; no definite D call. CDR3 length: 15 amino acids. The germline V gene encodes CDR1 MRHNA and CDR2 SNTAGT. V lost 7 bases and J lost 0, with 15 bases in between.

The chain is built from TRBV2 and TRBJ2-3; D not resolved. V shed 6 bases and J shed 1 base, with 11 bases lying between them. CDR3 size: 14 residues. The V gene's germline CDR1 is SNHLY and CDR2 FYNNEI. The CDR3 DNA reads TGTGCCAGCAGGCGTCCCGCGGGCACAGATACGCAGTATTTT. Translation gives CASRRPAGTDTQYF.

This rearrangement joins TRBV5-1 to TRBJ2-1, with D tentatively TRBD1 (6 bases). Trimming removed 5 bases at V and 5 bases at J, with 11 bases between. The CDR3 has 13 residues. In germline, CDR1 is SGHRS, CDR2 YFSETQ. The CDR3 here is CASRPYRDNEQFF. Here the CDR3 DNA reads TGCGCCAGCAGGCCTTACAGGGACAATGAGCAGTTCTTC.

The gene calls are TRBV7-9 and TRBJ2-5, with 13 nucleotides matching TRBD2. The J call may be mistaken, given a closer DNA end match to TRBJ2-7. Germline CDR1 and CDR2: SEHNR and FQNEAQ (reference sequence). The CDR3 is 16 amino acids. CDR3 nucleotides: TGTGCCAGCAGCGCACGGACTAGCGGGGGTGGGTCCGAGCAGTACTTC. Translated, it gives CASSARTSGGGSEQYF.

The chain carries TRBV7-9 and TRBJ2-7; tentatively, D is TRBD1 (6 bases). The CDR3 extends over 14 amino acids. V dropped 0 bases and J dropped 2 bases, with 8 bases sitting between them. The germline CDR1 and CDR2 sequences are SEHNR and FQNEAQ (reference sequence). The chain's CDR3 is CASSLAAGAYEQYF. The CDR3 DNA reads TGTGCCAGCAGCTTAGCGGCAGGGGCCTACGAGCAGTACTTC.

The J gene is TRBJ1-2, the V gene TRBV4-1; D possibly corresponds to TRBD1 (6 bases). V lost 1 base and J lost 1, with 10 bases in between. This CDR3 contains 15 residues. Germline CDR1 MGHRA, CDR2 YSYEKL. CDR3 in DNA: TGCGCCAGCAGCCAAGCGACAGGATATAACTATGGCTACACCTTC. Amino acids: CASSQATGYNYGYTF.

The chain has TRBV18 and TRBJ2-7; 9 bases are shared with TRBD1. With V trimmed by 8 bases and J by 3 bases, 8 bases remained unmatched. The CDR3 contains 14 residues. Germline CDR1 is KGHSH and CDR2 is LQKENI. The CDR3 DNA reads as TGTGCCAGCCAAGCACAGGGGGCGTACTACGAGCAGTACTTC. Amino acid sequence: CASQAQGAYYEQYF.

The chain has TRBV27 and TRBJ2-7, with D perhaps matching TRBD2 (5 bases). The CDR3 runs to 16 residues. V was shortened by 3 bases and J by 3 bases, with 18 bases between the two germline ends. CDR1 is MNHEY and CDR2 is SMNVEV in the germline V gene (reference sequence). The CDR3 region is CASSFLTAGNFYEQYF. The CDR3 DNA reads as TGTGCCAGCAGTTTCCTGACCGCGGGCAATTTCTACGAGCAGTACTTC.

This chain connects TRBV7-9 to TRBJ1-3, with 7 bases matching TRBD1. The CDR3 totals 16 residues. Unmatched junction bases numbered 8, after V lost 5 bases and J lost 1 base. CDR1 is SEHNR and CDR2 is FQNEAQ in the germline V gene (reference sequence). The CDR3 DNA reads as TGTGCCAGCAGCAAGTCCGGGACAGAGTCTGGAAACACCATATATTTT. Translating gives CASSKSGTESGNTIYF.

This clone has just a few counts. The V gene is TRBV7-9, the J gene TRBJ2-7; D is unclear. The germline CDR1 and CDR2 sequences are SEHNR and FQNEAQ (reference sequence). The CDR3 extends over 11 amino acids. V lost 3 bases and J lost 2, with 2 bases in between. The CDR3: CASSFTYEQYF. In DNA form, the CDR3 reads TGTGCCAGCAGCTTTACCTACGAGCAGTACTTC.

This chain joins TRBV30 and TRBJ2-5; 9 bases line up with TRBD2. After removal of 6 bases from V and 6 bases from J, the junction contained 11 bases not matched to a gene. Germline lookup yields CDR1 GTSNPN and CDR2 SVGIG (reference sequence). This CDR3 comprises 14 residues. The CDR3 here is CACARGGGSQTQYF. CDR3 DNA sequence: TGTGCCTGCGCGCGGGGGGGCGGGTCTCAGACCCAGTACTTC.

This clone was picked up a small number of times. The chain couples TRBV4-1 to TRBJ2-3; TRBD2 agrees at 8 bases. Trimming cost V 8 bases and J 3 bases; bases outside gene matches: 7. Germline assignment: CDR1 MGHRA and CDR2 YSYEKL. The length of the CDR3 is 14 residues. The CDR3 DNA sequence: TGCGCCAGCGGCGAGCGGGGGTGGACAGATACGCAGTATTTT. Protein sequence: CASGERGWTDTQYF.

J is TRBJ2-1 and V is TRBV19; 8 bases line up with TRBD1. The CDR3 is 14 residues long. With V trimmed by 5 bases and J by 8 bases, 8 bases remained unmatched. Germline-derived CDR1 and CDR2 are LNHDA and SQIVND (reference sequence). The CDR3 spells CASSRQGAGYEQFF. CDR3 nucleotide sequence: TGTGCCAGTAGTCGTCAGGGGGCAGGTTATGAGCAGTTCTTC.

V gene TRBV18 combines with J gene TRBJ2-7, with a possible D match to TRBD1 (6 bases). V dropped 3 bases and J dropped 5 bases, with 14 bases sitting between them. The CDR3 has 14 residues. Germline lookup yields CDR1 KGHSH and CDR2 LQKENI. CDR3 in amino acids: CASSPPPRQDEQYF. As DNA, the CDR3 is TGTGCCAGCTCACCCCCCCCCAGACAGGACGAGCAGTACTTC.

This clone was counted only a few times. This chain uses TRBV4-1 with TRBJ2-5; 11 nucleotides match TRBD1. The CDR3 runs 15 residues. Germline V gene lookup returns CDR1 MGHRA and CDR2 YSYEKL. Germline trimming cut 3 bases from V and 4 bases from J; bases unmatched to any gene: 4. The CDR3 region has the DNA TGCGCCAGCAGCCATTCCGGGACAGGGGGAGAGACCCAGTACTTC. This translates into CASSHSGTGGETQYF.

This clone appeared a few times. CDR3 residues: CASSLVGTGFGTQYF. For the CDR3, the DNA is TGCGCCAGCAGCCTGGTCGGGACAGGGTTCGGGACCCAGTACTTC. The chain recombines TRBV5-1 with TRBJ2-5; 9 nucleotides align to TRBD1. Trimming took 4 bases from V and 7 from J; bases not matched to a gene: 11. This CDR3 comprises 15 residues. CDR1 SGHRS and CDR2 YFSETQ come from the germline V gene.

This sequence joins TRBV7-2 and TRBJ1-1; TRBD1 matches at 7 bases. Germline loops: CDR1 SGHTA, CDR2 FQGNSA. The CDR3 has 15 amino acids. V shed 3 bases and J 1 base; nucleotides not matched to a gene: 5. DNA for the CDR3: TGTGCCAGCAGCTTTCAGACAGGGCGGAACACTGAAGCTTTCTTT. Its protein is CASSFQTGRNTEAFF. Filled out from reference TRBV7-2 and TRBJ1-1, the complete variable domain reads GAGVSQSPSNKVTEKGKDVELRCDPISGHTALYWYRQSLGQGLEFLIYFQGNSAPDKSGLPSDRFSAERTGGSVSTLTIQRTQQEDSAVYLCASSFQTGRNTEAFFGQGTRLTVV.

The genes are TRBV19 and TRBJ2-3; D uncertain. CDR1 and CDR2 (germline): LNHDA, SQIVND (reference sequence). The CDR3 is 14 residues long. V dropped 4 bases and J dropped 6 bases, with 14 bases sitting between them. The CDR3 coding sequence is TGTGCCAGTAGTACCCTAGTCCTGACGGATACGCAGTATTTT. It specifies CASSTLVLTDTQYF.

The V gene is TRBV28, the J gene TRBJ1-5; unclear D gene. CDR1 and CDR2 (germline): MDHEN, SYDVKM. V was shortened by 2 bases and J by 1 base, with 15 bases between the two germline ends. The CDR3 contains 17 residues. Here the CDR3 DNA reads TGTGCCAGCAGTTTAGTACAATCCCTTCGAAGCAATCAGCCCCAGCATTTT. It is translated as CASSLVQSLRSNQPQHF.

This clone was observed a handful of times. The V call is TRBV27, the J call TRBJ2-7; 7 positions agree with TRBD1. Germline V CDR1 and CDR2: MNHEY, SMNVEV (reference sequence). The CDR3 runs to 14 residues. Losses at the gene ends were 4 bases for V and 2 bases for J; bases not matched to a gene: 5. The CDR3 region has the DNA TGTGCCAGCAGTTCATTGACAGGGACCTACGAGCAGTACTTC. Amino acid sequence: CASSSLTGTYEQYF.

The chain joins TRBV7-2 to TRBJ2-5, with 7 bases aligning to TRBD2. Trimming cost V 5 bases and J 4 bases; bases outside gene matches: 7. Germline V CDR1 and CDR2: SGHTA, FQGNSA. This CDR3 is 14 amino acids long. CDR3 sequence: CASSRMGGLETQYF. CDR3 nucleotide sequence: TGTGCCAGCAGCCGGATGGGGGGGTTAGAGACCCAGTACTTC.

This chain links TRBV7-2 with TRBJ2-5, with 8 nucleotides matching TRBD2. The germline V gene has CDR1 SGHTA and CDR2 FQGNSA. The CDR3 spans 15 residues. After removal of 4 bases from V and 3 bases from J, the junction contained 7 bases not matched to a gene. CDR3 sequence reads: CASSSYSGNEETQYF. Written as DNA, the CDR3 is TGTGCCAGCAGCTCGTATAGCGGGAATGAAGAGACCCAGTACTTC.

The rearrangement uses TRBV2 and TRBJ1-5; TRBD1 matches 7 bases. V was clipped by 7 bases and J by 4 bases; unmatched bases: 7. Germline CDR1 is SNHLY and CDR2 is FYNNEI. The CDR3 is made up of 14 amino acids. CDR3 protein: CASTRGQWNQPQHF. Written as DNA, the CDR3 is TGTGCCAGCACTAGGGGGCAGTGGAATCAGCCCCAGCATTTT.